The next 27 T cell receptor beta chains were all read from a single sample in a study of early T cells in non-severe SARS-CoV-2 infection. TCRdb fed the 5' RACE reads into MiXCR, producing one record per CDR3 protein. Of tens of thousands of distinct CDR3 sequences detected, about 8% appear once; the ten largest clones hold under 15%. Sequencing was performed on whole blood, taken at baseline. These receptors were taken from an adult who was a healthcare worker with PCR-confirmed SARS-CoV-2 infection or an uninfected control (not recorded which).

This clonotype has ten or more counts. The rearrangement uses TRBV7-3 and TRBJ2-1; D gene ambiguous. CDR3 length: 13 residues. The V and J ends lost 1 base and 7 bases respectively, with 8 bases between them. The germline gives CDR1 SGHTA, CDR2 FQGTGA. The CDR3: CASSLNSFNEQFF. As DNA, the CDR3 is TGTGCCAGCAGCTTAAATAGCTTTAATGAGCAGTTCTTC.

The chain is built from TRBV28 and TRBJ1-3; D is uncertain. With 2 bases removed from V and 4 bases from J, the gap between germline ends came to 3 bases. This CDR3 comprises 12 residues. The germline V gene encodes CDR1 MDHEN and CDR2 SYDVKM. The CDR3 loop reads CASSLRGNTIYF. The CDR3 DNA is TGTGCCAGCAGTTTACGAGGAAACACCATATATTTT.

The V and J genes are TRBV20-1 and TRBJ2-4; 7 bases are shared with TRBD2. The CDR3 runs to 17 residues. V gave up 3 bases and J gave up 0 bases; unmatched junction bases: 11. Germline lookup yields CDR1 DFQATT and CDR2 SNEGSKA (reference sequence). DNA for the CDR3: TGCAGTGCTAGTTTGGATTGGGGCGGGGGAGCCAAAAACATTCAGTACTTC. It encodes CSASLDWGGGAKNIQYF.

This chain links TRBV7-2 with TRBJ1-2, with unresolved D. V dropped 0 bases and J dropped 4 bases, with 9 bases sitting between them. From germline, CDR1 is SGHTA and CDR2 FQGNSA. CDR3 size: 14 residues. The CDR3 nucleotides read TGTGCCAGCAGCTTAGCGCCGGGTGGCTATGGCTACACCTTC. Protein product: CASSLAPGGYGYTF.

In its sample, this clonotype was seen a few times. This chain joins TRBV6-5 and TRBJ1-2; 7 bases align to TRBD1. After removal of 6 bases from V and 7 bases from J, the junction contained 11 bases not matched to a gene. Germline loops: CDR1 MNHEY, CDR2 SVGAGI. This CDR3 contains 14 residues. The CDR3 protein is CASSPDRVVSGYTF. The CDR3 DNA reads as TGTGCCAGCAGCCCCGACAGGGTCGTCTCTGGCTACACCTTC.

In this sample, this clonotype turned up once. The CDR3 reads CAWSVYGGEETQYF. The CDR3 nucleotides are TGTGCCTGGAGTGTATACGGGGGGGAAGAGACCCAGTACTTC. The V call is TRBV30, the J call TRBJ2-5; 8 bases map to TRBD2. J lost 3 bases, V lost 0 bases, and 3 bases had no gene match. The CDR3 consists of 14 residues. CDR1 and CDR2 from the germline V gene are GTSNPN and SVGIG (reference sequence).

In this sample, this clonotype turned up a few times. The V call is TRBV19, the J call TRBJ2-7; possibly TRBD1 for D (6 bases). Germline V gene data show CDR1 as LNHDA and CDR2 as SQIVND (reference sequence). V was shortened by 3 bases and J by 4 bases, with 13 bases between the two germline ends. The CDR3 contains 14 residues. Written as DNA, the CDR3 is TGTGCCAGTAGTATCTTGGACAGCTATTACGAGCAGTACTTC. Amino acid sequence: CASSILDSYYEQYF.

This clonotype was seen repeatedly, ten times or more. The rearrangement links TRBV6-5 to TRBJ2-7; 10 bases are a match to TRBD2. Germline V gene data show CDR1 as MNHEY and CDR2 as SVGAGI. Trimming took 0 bases from V and 4 from J; bases not matched to a gene: 6. The CDR3 length is 16 residues. The chain's CDR3 is CASSYSLASGGYEQYF. The CDR3 bases are TGTGCCAGCAGTTACTCCCTGGCTAGCGGGGGTTACGAGCAGTACTTC.

The chain links TRBV7-2 to TRBJ1-3; 7 bases agree with TRBD1. The trim removed 2 bases at V and 2 bases at J, leaving 6 bases unmatched. CDR1 is SGHTA, CDR2 FQGNSA, per germline. The length of the CDR3 is 16 residues. The CDR3 sequence is CASSLRSTGTGNTIYF. The DNA for the CDR3 is TGTGCCAGCAGCTTAAGGTCGACAGGGACTGGAAACACCATATATTTT.

This clonotype showed up just once. The chain has TRBV10-1 and TRBJ2-1; D is tentatively TRBD1 or TRBD2 (5 bases each). The CDR3 spans 12 residues. The germline V gene has CDR1 WNHNN and CDR2 SYGVQD (reference sequence). Trimming stripped 3 bases from V and 9 bases from J, with 9 bases between. As DNA, the CDR3 is TGCGCCAGCAGTGAAAGTGGGGGTGAGCAGTTCTTC. Protein product: CASSESGGEQFF.

This clonotype was picked up many times. The chain joins TRBV10-3 to TRBJ1-1, with 9 bases that match TRBD1. The CDR3 has 14 residues. Trimming took 7 bases from V and 5 from J; bases not matched to a gene: 8. Germline V gives CDR1 ENHRY, CDR2 SYGVKD. This CDR3 is CAIIRGQGWTEAFF. For the CDR3, the DNA is TGTGCCATCATTCGGGGACAGGGATGGACTGAAGCTTTCTTT.

The chain carries TRBV27 and TRBJ2-3; D is unresolved. This CDR3 contains 12 residues. CDR1 and CDR2 from the germline V gene are MNHEY and SMNVEV (reference sequence). Trimming took off 3 bases at V and 8 bases at J, with 9 bases between the two ends. CDR3 in DNA: TGTGCCAGCAGTTTTCTGTCCGGTACGCAGTATTTT. Its translation: CASSFLSGTQYF.

This clonotype was counted between two and nine times. The chain has TRBV29-1 and TRBJ2-1; 8 bases are shared with TRBD1. There are 15 residues in the CDR3. The junction had 6 bases not matched to a gene; V was cut back by 1 base and J by 4 bases. In germline, CDR1 is SQVTM, CDR2 ANQGSEA. DNA for the CDR3: TGCAGCGTTGAAGGTCGGACAGGGTTGTACAATGAGCAGTTCTTC. Encoded protein: CSVEGRTGLYNEQFF.

The chain couples TRBV12-3 or TRBV12-4 to TRBJ2-2; D possibly corresponds to TRBD2 (5 bases). The germline V and J ends were trimmed by 6 bases and 3 bases, with 14 bases remaining between them. The CDR3 length is 15 residues. The CDR3 sequence: CASRVAGMDTGELFF. The DNA of the CDR3 is TGTGCCAGCAGGGTTGCGGGTATGGACACCGGGGAGCTGTTTTTT.

This chain links TRBV6-6 with TRBJ1-1; the D gene is possibly TRBD1 (6 bases). V dropped 2 bases and J dropped 6 bases, with 10 bases sitting between them. CDR1 is MNHNY, CDR2 SVGAGI, per germline (reference sequence). This CDR3 region has 13 residues. The CDR3, as DNA: TGTGCCAGCAGTTACCCTTACAGGGCTGAAGCTTTCTTT. Its translation: CASSYPYRAEAFF.

The genes are TRBV6-2 or TRBV6-3 and TRBJ2-3, with 7 positions matching TRBD1. The ends lost 6 bases at V and 2 bases at J; junction bases unmatched: 5. The V gene's germline CDR1 is MNHEY and CDR2 SVGEGT. The CDR3 has 14 residues. The CDR3 loop is CASRSGTATDTQYF. The DNA of the CDR3 is TGTGCCAGCAGATCCGGGACAGCCACAGATACGCAGTATTTT.

This clonotype was counted at least ten times. This chain connects TRBV11-2 to TRBJ2-5; D gene unclear. V lost 7 bases and J lost 2, with 5 bases in between. Germline assignment: CDR1 SGHAT and CDR2 FQNNGV. The length of the CDR3 is 11 residues. CDR3 nucleotides: TGTGCCAGCACAGATCAAGAGACCCAGTACTTC. Protein product: CASTDQETQYF.

The chain is built from TRBV21-1 and TRBJ2-4; the table gives TRBD1 as D, unverified against the DNA. TRBV21-1 is given as a pseudogene. The CDR3 loop spans 11 amino acids. The DNA for the CDR3 is TGTGCCAGAAAACTCAGGGGCATTCAGTACTTC. Its protein is CARKLRGIQYF.

The CDR3 region has the DNA TGTGCCAGCAGTTTGGACCCGCCCGTGAGTTTCAATGAGCAGTTCTTC. Amino acids: CASSLDPPVSFNEQFF. V gene TRBV6-2 or TRBV6-3 combines with J gene TRBJ2-1, with unresolved D. Per the germline V gene, CDR1 is MNHEY and CDR2 is SVGEGT. The V end lost 4 bases, the J end lost 6 bases, and 19 bases lay between the germline ends. The CDR3 contains 16 residues.

This clonotype was observed a few times. The chain links TRBV10-3 to TRBJ1-5; D is unclear. The ends were cut back, 8 bases at V and 2 bases at J, with 16 bases in the middle. Germline lookup yields CDR1 ENHRY and CDR2 SYGVKD. The CDR3 has 15 residues. CDR3 sequence reads: CAIAGNKMGNQPQHF. The CDR3 nucleotides read TGTGCCATCGCTGGTAACAAGATGGGCAATCAGCCCCAGCATTTT.

At least ten counts were recorded for this clonotype. The gene calls are TRBV7-9 and TRBJ2-1, with 13 positions matching TRBD2. Germline V gene lookup returns CDR1 SEHNR and CDR2 FQNEAQ (reference sequence). This CDR3 contains 15 residues. V lost 5 bases to trimming and J lost 4 bases; unmatched junction nucleotides: 2. Here the CDR3 DNA reads TGTGCCAGCAGCCGGACTAGCGGGGGATACAATGAGCAGTTCTTC. Its translation is CASSRTSGGYNEQFF.

The chain is built from TRBV24-1 and TRBJ2-1, with 9 bases identical to TRBD2. Per the germline V gene, CDR1 is KGHDR and CDR2 is SFDVKD. V gave up 8 bases and J gave up 8 bases; unmatched junction bases: 6. The CDR3 has 13 residues. CDR3 in DNA: TGTGCCACCAAGGAGCGGGGGGCCTATGAGCAGTTCTTC. This sequence encodes CATKERGAYEQFF.

The V call is TRBV7-2, the J call TRBJ1-5; D unresolved. V lost 3 bases, J lost 2 bases, and 14 bases lay in between. Germline V gene lookup returns CDR1 SGHTA and CDR2 FQGNSA. The CDR3 covers 16 residues. The CDR3 sequence: CASSFEGTYGNQPQHF. Written as DNA, the CDR3 is TGTGCCAGCAGCTTCGAAGGAACCTACGGCAATCAGCCCCAGCATTTT.

A word on this clonotype: The junction shows a germline mismatch at one end, possibly a read error. The V gene is TRBV7-7, the J gene TRBJ2-3, with D possibly matching TRBD1 (7 bases). Germline assignment: CDR1 SSHAT and CDR2 FNYEAQ (reference sequence). CDR3 length: 17 residues. The CDR3 bases are TGTGCTAGCAGCTCACTCAGCGGCAGGGGGGCTATAGATACGCAGTATTTT. Protein: CASSSLSGRGAIDTQYF.

Only a few counts were recorded for this clonotype. The chain has TRBV20-1 and TRBJ1-1; 9 bases are shared with TRBD1. This CDR3 spans 12 amino acids. V lost 2 bases, J lost 6 bases, and 1 base stayed unmatched. Per germline, CDR1 DFQATT and CDR2 SNEGSKA (reference sequence). The CDR3 loop reads CSARRDRAEAFF. CDR3 DNA sequence: TGCAGTGCTAGACGGGACAGGGCTGAAGCTTTCTTT.

There are many counts of this clonotype. V usage is TRBV13 and J usage is TRBJ2-7; TRBD2 is a possible D gene (5 bases). Per the germline V gene, CDR1 is PRHDT and CDR2 is FYEKMQ (reference sequence). The CDR3 runs to 13 residues. Trimming shortened V by 0 bases and J by 5 bases, and 8 bases separated the two germline ends. This CDR3 reads CASSLGYGNEQYF. The DNA for the CDR3 is TGTGCCAGCAGCTTAGGGTACGGGAACGAGCAGTACTTC.

The rearrangement links TRBV2 to TRBJ2-7, with unresolved D. Germline CDR1 reads SNHLY; CDR2 reads FYNNEI. CDR3 length equals 12 residues. V lost 5 bases to trimming and J lost 6 bases, with 11 bases between them. The CDR3 spells CASSSLVVEQYF. CDR3 nucleotides: TGTGCCAGCAGTTCGCTTGTGGTCGAGCAGTACTTC.